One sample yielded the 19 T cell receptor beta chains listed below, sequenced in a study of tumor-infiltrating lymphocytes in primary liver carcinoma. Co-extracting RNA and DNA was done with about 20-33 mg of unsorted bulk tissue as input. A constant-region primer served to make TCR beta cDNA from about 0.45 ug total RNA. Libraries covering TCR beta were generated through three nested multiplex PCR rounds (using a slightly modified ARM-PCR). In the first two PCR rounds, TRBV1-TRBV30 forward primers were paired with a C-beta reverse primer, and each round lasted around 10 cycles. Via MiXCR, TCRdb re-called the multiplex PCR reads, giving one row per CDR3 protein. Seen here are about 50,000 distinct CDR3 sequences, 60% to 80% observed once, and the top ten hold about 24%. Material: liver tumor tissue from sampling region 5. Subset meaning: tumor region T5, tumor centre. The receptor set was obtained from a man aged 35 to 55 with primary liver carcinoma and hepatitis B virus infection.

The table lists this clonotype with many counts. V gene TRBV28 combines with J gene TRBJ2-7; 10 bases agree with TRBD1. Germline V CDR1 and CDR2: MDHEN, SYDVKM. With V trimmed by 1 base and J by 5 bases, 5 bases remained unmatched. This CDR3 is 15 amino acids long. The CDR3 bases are TGTGCCAGCAGTTTATCCCTGGGACAGGGGCACGAGCAGTACTTC. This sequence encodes CASSLSLGQGHEQYF.

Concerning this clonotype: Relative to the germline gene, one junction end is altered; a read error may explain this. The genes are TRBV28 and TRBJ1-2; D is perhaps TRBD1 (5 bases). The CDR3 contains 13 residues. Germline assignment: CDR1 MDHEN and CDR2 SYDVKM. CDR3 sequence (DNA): TGTTCCAGCAGTGTCCGGGACGGCTATGGTTACACCTTC. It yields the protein CSSSVRDGYGYTF.

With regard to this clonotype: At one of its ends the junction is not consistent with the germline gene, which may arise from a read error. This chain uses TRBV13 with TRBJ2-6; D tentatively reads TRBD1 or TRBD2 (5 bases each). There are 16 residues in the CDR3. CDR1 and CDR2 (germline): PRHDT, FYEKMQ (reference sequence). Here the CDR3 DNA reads TGTGCCAGTAGCTCAGAGTGGGGGAGTGAGGCCAACATCCTGACTTTC. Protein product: CASSSEWGSEANILTF.

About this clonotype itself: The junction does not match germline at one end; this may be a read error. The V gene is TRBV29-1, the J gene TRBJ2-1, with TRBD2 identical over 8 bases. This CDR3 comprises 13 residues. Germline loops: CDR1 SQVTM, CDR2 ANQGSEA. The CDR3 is CSVGLGAYNDQFF. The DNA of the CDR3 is TGCAGCGTGGGACTAGGGGCATACAATGATCAGTTCTTC.

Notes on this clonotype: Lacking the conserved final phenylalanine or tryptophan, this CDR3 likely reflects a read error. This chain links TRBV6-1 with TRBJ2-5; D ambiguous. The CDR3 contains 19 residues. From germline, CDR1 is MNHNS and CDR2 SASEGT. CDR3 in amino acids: CASSEGWSGRPKGQETQYL. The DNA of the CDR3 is TGTGCCAGTAGTGAAGGGTGGAGTGGCCGCCCGAAAGGACAAGAGACCCAGTACCTC.

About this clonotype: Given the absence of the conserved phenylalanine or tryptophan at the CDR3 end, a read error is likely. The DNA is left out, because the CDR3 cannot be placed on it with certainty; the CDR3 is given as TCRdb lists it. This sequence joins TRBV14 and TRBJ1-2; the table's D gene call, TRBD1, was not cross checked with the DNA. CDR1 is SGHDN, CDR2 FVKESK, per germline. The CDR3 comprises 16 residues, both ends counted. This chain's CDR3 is CASSQPGQGARYGHTS.

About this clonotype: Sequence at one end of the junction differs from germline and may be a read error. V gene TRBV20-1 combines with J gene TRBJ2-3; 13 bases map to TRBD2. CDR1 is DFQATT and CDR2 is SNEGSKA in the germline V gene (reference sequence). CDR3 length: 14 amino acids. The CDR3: CNAGLAGFTDMQYF. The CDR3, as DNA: TGCAATGCGGGACTAGCGGGGTTCACAGATATGCAGTATTTT.

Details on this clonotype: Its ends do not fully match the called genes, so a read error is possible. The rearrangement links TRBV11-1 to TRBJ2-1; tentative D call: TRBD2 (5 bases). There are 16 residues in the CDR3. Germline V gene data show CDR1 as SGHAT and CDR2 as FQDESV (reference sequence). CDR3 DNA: TGTGCCGGCAGCCCCCAGGTGGCGGACTCCTACAATGAGCAATTCTTC. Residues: CAGSPQVADSYNEQFF.

For the CDR3, the DNA is TGTGCCAGCAGCTTCGACCCGACTCTCCATGAGCAGTTCTTC. Translating it yields CASSFDPTLHEQFF. This rearrangement joins TRBV6-2 or TRBV6-3 to TRBJ2-1; D is unresolved. V was clipped by 6 bases and J by 8 bases, with 17 bases between them. Germline loops: CDR1 MNHEY, CDR2 SVGEGT. The CDR3 extends over 14 amino acids.

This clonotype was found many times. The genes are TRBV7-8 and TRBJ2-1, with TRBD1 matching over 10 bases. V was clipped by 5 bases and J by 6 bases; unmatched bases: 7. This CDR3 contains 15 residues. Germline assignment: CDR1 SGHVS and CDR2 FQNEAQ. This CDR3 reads CASSLVGTGVNEQFF. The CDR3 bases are TGTGCCAGCAGCCTAGTCGGGACAGGGGTCAATGAGCAGTTCTTC. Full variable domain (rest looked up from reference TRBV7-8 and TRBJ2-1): GAGVSQSPRYKVAKRGQDVALRCDPISGHVSLFWYQQALGQGPEFLTYFQNEAQLDKSGLPSDRFFAERPEGSVSTLKIQRTQQEDSAVYLCASSLVGTGVNEQFFGPGTRLTVL.

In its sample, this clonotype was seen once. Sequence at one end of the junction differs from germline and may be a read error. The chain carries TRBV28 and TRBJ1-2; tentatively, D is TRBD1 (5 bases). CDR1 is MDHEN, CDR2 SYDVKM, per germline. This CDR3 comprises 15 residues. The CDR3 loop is CATPPESWGNYGYTF. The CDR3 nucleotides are TGTGCCACGCCGCCGGAGTCATGGGGCAACTATGGATACACCTTC.

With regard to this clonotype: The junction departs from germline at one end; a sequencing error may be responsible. DNA of the CDR3: TGTGCAAGCAGCGTGGGACAGTTCTACGAGCGGTACTTC. This sequence encodes CASSVGQFYERYF. V gene TRBV11-3 combines with J gene TRBJ2-7, with 7 bases that match TRBD1. The CDR3 sequence is 13 residues long. CDR1 is SGHNT and CDR2 is YENEEA in the germline V gene.

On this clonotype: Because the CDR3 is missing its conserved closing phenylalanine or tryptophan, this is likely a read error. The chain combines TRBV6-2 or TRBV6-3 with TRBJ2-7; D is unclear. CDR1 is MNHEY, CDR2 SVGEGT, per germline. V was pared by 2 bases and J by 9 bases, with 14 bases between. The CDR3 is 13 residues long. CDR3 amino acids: CASSYEVPCGQYL. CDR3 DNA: TGTGCCAGCAGTTACGAGGTACCCTGCGGGCAGTACTTA.

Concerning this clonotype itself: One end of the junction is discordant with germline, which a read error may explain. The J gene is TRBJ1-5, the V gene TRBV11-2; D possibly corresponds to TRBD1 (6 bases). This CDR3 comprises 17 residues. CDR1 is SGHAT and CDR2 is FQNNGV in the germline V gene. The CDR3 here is CASSLVGATGSDQPQHF. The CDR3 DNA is TGTGCCAGCAGCTTAGTAGGGGCAACAGGGAGCGATCAACCCCAGCATTTT.

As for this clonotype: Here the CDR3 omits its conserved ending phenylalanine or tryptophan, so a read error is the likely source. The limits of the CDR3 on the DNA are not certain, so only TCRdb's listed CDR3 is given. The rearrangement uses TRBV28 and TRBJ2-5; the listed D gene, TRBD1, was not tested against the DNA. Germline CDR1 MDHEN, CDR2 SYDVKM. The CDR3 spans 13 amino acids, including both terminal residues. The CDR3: CASSGQVLETHYL.

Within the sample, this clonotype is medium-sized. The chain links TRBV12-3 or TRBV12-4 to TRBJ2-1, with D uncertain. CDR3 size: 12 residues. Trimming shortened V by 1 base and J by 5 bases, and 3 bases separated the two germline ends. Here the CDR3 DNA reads TGTGCCAGCAGTTTAGATAACAATGAGCAGTTCTTC. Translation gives CASSLDNNEQFF.

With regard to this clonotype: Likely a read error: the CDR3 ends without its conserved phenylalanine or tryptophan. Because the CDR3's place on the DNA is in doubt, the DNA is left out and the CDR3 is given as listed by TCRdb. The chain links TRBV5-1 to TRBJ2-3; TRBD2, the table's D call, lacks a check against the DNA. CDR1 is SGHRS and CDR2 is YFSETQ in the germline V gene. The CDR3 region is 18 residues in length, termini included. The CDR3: CVSSLVLAGGPPEDTQNL.

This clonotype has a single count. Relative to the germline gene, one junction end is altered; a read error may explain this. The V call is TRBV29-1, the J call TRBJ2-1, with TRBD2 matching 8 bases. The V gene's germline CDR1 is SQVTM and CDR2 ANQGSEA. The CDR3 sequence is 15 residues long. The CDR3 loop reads CNVGPTGGFYNEQFF. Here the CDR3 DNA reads TGCAACGTTGGACCCACGGGAGGGTTCTACAATGAACAGTTCTTC.

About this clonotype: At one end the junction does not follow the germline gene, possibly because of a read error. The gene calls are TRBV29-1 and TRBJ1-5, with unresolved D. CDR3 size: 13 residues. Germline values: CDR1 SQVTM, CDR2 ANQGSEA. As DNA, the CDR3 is TGCAACGTTGTCTGGCAGAACAATCAGTCCCAGCATTTT. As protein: CNVVWQNNQSQHF.